Listed below are T cell receptor beta chains from one sample, sequenced in a study of Graves' ophthalmopathy and Graves' hyperthyroidism. A single record per CDR3 protein comes from TCRdb applying MiXCR to the multiplex PCR reads. The repertoire holds more than 150,000 distinct CDR3 sequences, about 40% seen once, with approximately 6.3% in the top ten. Specimen: peripheral blood. Receptor source: a middle-aged woman with Graves' ophthalmopathy. CDR3s include the opening cysteine and the closing phenylalanine or tryptophan. A D gene is named only where the DNA matches it firmly. The size field is filled for only some rows; it gives once, few, many or a size class.

v_gene: TRBV24-1
abundance: NA
j_gene: TRBJ1-1
d_gene: NA
CDR3nt: TGTGCCACCAGTGATGGGGGCAGGGCGAACACTGAAGCTTTCTTT
CDR3aa: CATSDGGRANTEAFF

v_gene: TRBV12-3/TRBV12-4
abundance: few
j_gene: TRBJ1-2
d_gene: NA
CDR3nt: TGTGCCAGCAGTTCAGGGAAAGAAGGGTATGGCTACACCTTC
CDR3aa: CASSSGKEGYGYTF

v_gene: TRBV5-1
abundance: few
j_gene: TRBJ1-1
d_gene: TRBD1
CDR3nt: TGCGCCAGCAGCCGAGGGGGACAGGGAAGGGTCACTGAAGCTTTCTTT
CDR3aa: CASSRGGQGRVTEAFF

v_gene: TRBV7-9
abundance: NA
j_gene: TRBJ1-1
d_gene: NA
CDR3nt: TGTGCCAGCAGCTTAGATGGGGGGCGGTACACTGAAGCTTTCTTT
CDR3aa: CASSLDGGRYTEAFF

v_gene: TRBV30
abundance: NA
j_gene: TRBJ2-7
d_gene: NA
CDR3nt: TGTGCCTGGAGTGTACGGGATTCGGGCAGGCAATTATACGAGCAGTACTTC
CDR3aa: CAWSVRDSGRQLYEQYF

v_gene: TRBV10-2
abundance: many
j_gene: TRBJ1-1
d_gene: NA
CDR3nt: TGCGCCAGCAGGGTTTCATCGAACACTGAAGCTTTCTTT
CDR3aa: CASRVSSNTEAFF

v_gene: TRBV12-3/TRBV12-4
abundance: NA
j_gene: TRBJ2-7
d_gene: NA
CDR3nt: TGTGCCAGCAGTTTTCTCGGGACACCCATACAGTACTTC
CDR3aa: CASSFLGTPIQYF

v_gene: TRBV20-1
abundance: many
j_gene: TRBJ1-1
d_gene: NA
CDR3nt: TGCAGTGCTAGATCTCCACAGGGACAGAACACTGAAGCTTTCTTT
CDR3aa: CSARSPQGQNTEAFF

v_gene: TRBV12-3/TRBV12-4
abundance: NA
j_gene: TRBJ1-5
d_gene: TRBD1
CDR3nt: TGTGCCAGCAGTCGGACAGGGGTCAATGATCCCCAGCATTTT
CDR3aa: CASSRTGVNDPQHF

v_gene: TRBV5-6
abundance: many
j_gene: TRBJ1-5
d_gene: TRBD1
CDR3nt: TGTGCCAGCAGCCTCCACAGGGGCCAGCCCCAGCATTTT
CDR3aa: CASSLHRGQPQHF

v_gene: TRBV11-1
abundance: many
j_gene: TRBJ2-2
d_gene: TRBD2
CDR3nt: TGTGCCAGCAGCTTGGCGCGGGGGACCCGGACCGGGGAGCTGTTTTTT
CDR3aa: CASSLARGTRTGELFF

v_gene: TRBV5-1
abundance: many
j_gene: TRBJ1-1
d_gene: NA
CDR3nt: TGCGCCAGCAGCTCGGACAGATTGAACACTGAAGCTTTCTTT
CDR3aa: CASSSDRLNTEAFF

v_gene: TRBV28
abundance: many
j_gene: TRBJ2-7
d_gene: NA
CDR3nt: TGTGCCAGCAGCCTGACAGGACCTTACGAGCAGTACTTC
CDR3aa: CASSLTGPYEQYF

v_gene: TRBV30
abundance: NA
j_gene: TRBJ2-7
d_gene: TRBD2
CDR3nt: TGTGCCTGGAGAAGCGGGAGAAGGGACGAGCAGTACTTC
CDR3aa: CAWRSGRRDEQYF

v_gene: TRBV19
abundance: many
j_gene: TRBJ2-5
d_gene: TRBD2
CDR3nt: TGTGCCAGTAGCCGGCGACTAGCGGGGTACCAAGAGACCCAGTACTTC
CDR3aa: CASSRRLAGYQETQYF

v_gene: TRBV6-2/TRBV6-3
abundance: NA
j_gene: TRBJ1-5
d_gene: NA
CDR3nt: TGTGCCAGCAGTTACTCGGGGCAGGGTTCCCTTAGCAATCAGCCCCAGCATTTT
CDR3aa: CASSYSGQGSLSNQPQHF

v_gene: TRBV28
abundance: many
j_gene: TRBJ1-2
d_gene: TRBD1
CDR3nt: TGTGCCAGCAATGTCAGGGGGCGTGAGGAGTATGGCTACACCTTC
CDR3aa: CASNVRGREEYGYTF

v_gene: TRBV7-9
abundance: many
j_gene: TRBJ2-5
d_gene: NA
CDR3nt: TGTGCCAGCAGCTTGGGAACAGGGTCGTTGGAGACCCAGTACTTC
CDR3aa: CASSLGTGSLETQYF

v_gene: TRBV12-3/TRBV12-4
abundance: few
j_gene: TRBJ2-5
d_gene: TRBD1
CDR3nt: TGTGCCAGCAGGGGACAGGGTACACGCCAAGAGACCCAGTACTTC
CDR3aa: CASRGQGTRQETQYF

v_gene: TRBV6-5
abundance: NA
j_gene: TRBJ1-1
d_gene: NA
CDR3nt: TGTGCCAGCAGTTACTCGATCCCCATCACTGAAGCTTTCTTT
CDR3aa: CASSYSIPITEAFF

v_gene: TRBV28
abundance: many
j_gene: TRBJ1-6
d_gene: NA
CDR3nt: TGTGCCAGCAGCGCGACGACAGGCTCGAATTCACCCCTCCACTTT
CDR3aa: CASSATTGSNSPLHF

v_gene: TRBV2
abundance: NA
j_gene: TRBJ1-1
d_gene: NA
CDR3nt: TGTGCCAGCAGTGTAGCAACCGGGCGCCCTGAAGCTTTCTTT
CDR3aa: CASSVATGRPEAFF